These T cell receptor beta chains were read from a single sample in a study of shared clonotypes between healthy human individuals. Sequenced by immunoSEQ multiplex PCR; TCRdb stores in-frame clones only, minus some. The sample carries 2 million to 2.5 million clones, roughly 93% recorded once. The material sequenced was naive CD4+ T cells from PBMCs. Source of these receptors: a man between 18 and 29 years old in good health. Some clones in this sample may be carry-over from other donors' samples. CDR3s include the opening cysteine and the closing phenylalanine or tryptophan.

CAWREGGAGTEAFF | TRBV30
CASSSQAGSYEQYF | TRBV5-1
CASSTPRGDTEAFF | TRBV19
CASSFLNTMETQYF | TRBV5-4
CASATQTSGPVF | TRBV28
CASSFPGTSGSSTDTQYF | TRBV5-1
CASSPQAGRGPSLAKNIQYF | TRBV9
CASSPGQGERAGELFF | TRBV27
CASTTTGDKSLFNYGYTF | TRBV19
CATSRDPAGAYNEQFF | TRBV15
CSTTGVGGYTF | TRBV20-1
CASSFLGSYNEQFF | TRBV27
CASSSAVGGLAQYF | TRBV5-4
CASSLGGRAYEQYF | TRBV5-8
CASREDRAGANVLTF | TRBV10-2
CASSPEGDNQPQHF | TRBV18
CASNSGQENEKLFF | TRBV9
CASSHRESGALRTGELFF | TRBV4-1
CASNDRGLANYGYTF | TRBV19
CASSPLWGQGLDEQYF | TRBV7-9
CASSQEGEQGNEKLFF | TRBV4-1
CASSLWSGGQETQYF | TRBV28
CASKSTSSSYEQYF | TRBV19
CATSWPGPTYEQYF | TRBV15
CASSGGTGDQPQHF | TRBV6-5
CASSRTVVYNEQFF | TRBV27
CASSPPSRAGNTIYF | TRBV18
CASSFDAGGYEQYF | TRBV27
CASSPGTGGETQYF | TRBV7-3
CASSRTGPGELFF | TRBV4-1
CASSKEYTGTERNTIYF | TRBV9
CASSHGTLNTEAFF | TRBV7-2
CASSLVLETQYF | TRBV11-2
CASTLNLSSSYNEQFF | TRBV7-3
CASRRWVHEQYF | TRBV11-2
CGNGETNEKLFF | TRBV19
CASSYRGGEQYF | TRBV27
CASSLRQVENEQFF | TRBV27
CASSVGLAGSSYNEQFF | TRBV9
CASKENGNSPLHF | TRBV2
CASSNPSVGGYTF | TRBV19
CASSSVGGRGRADTQYF | TRBV7-3
CASSLTAKGTGGRLVAEQYF | TRBV27
CASSLGRLAGAHEQYF | TRBV7-8
CASSVEGGRRKQPQHF | TRBV9
CASSPGPGAYEQYF | TRBV7-2
CASSLNRDSNTEAFF | TRBV27
CAWAWTGVTKNIQYF | TRBV30
CASSASRDTQYF | TRBV9
CAIRDRDMDTEAFF | TRBV10-3
CASRKTSGIQETQYF | TRBV2
CASSLASGTYNEQFF | TRBV7-9
CASHRGSSYNEQFF | TRBV10-3